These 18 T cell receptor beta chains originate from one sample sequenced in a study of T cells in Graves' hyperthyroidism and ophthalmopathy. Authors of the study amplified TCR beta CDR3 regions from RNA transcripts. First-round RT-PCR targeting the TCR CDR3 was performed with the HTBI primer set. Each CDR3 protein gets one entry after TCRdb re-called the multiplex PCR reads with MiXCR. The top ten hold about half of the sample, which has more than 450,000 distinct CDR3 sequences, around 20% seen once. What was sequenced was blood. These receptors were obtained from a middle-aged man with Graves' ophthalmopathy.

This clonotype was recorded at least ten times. CDR3 bases: TGTGCCAGCTCACCTACTCAGGCAGGGGACGGGAACACTGAAGCTTTCTTT. Translating it yields CASSPTQAGDGNTEAFF. The rearrangement uses TRBV18 and TRBJ1-1, with D perhaps matching TRBD1 (6 bases). Trimming shortened V by 3 bases and J by 1 base, and 18 bases separated the two germline ends. CDR1 and CDR2 from the germline V gene are KGHSH and LQKENI. The CDR3 runs to 17 residues.

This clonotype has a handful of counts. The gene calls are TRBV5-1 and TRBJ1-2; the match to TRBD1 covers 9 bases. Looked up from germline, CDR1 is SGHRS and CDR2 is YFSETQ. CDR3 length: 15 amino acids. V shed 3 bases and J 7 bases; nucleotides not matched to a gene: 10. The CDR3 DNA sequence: TGCGCCAGCAGCTCCACCCGGGACAGGGTACGTGGCTACACCTTC. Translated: CASSSTRDRVRGYTF. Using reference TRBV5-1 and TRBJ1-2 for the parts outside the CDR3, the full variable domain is KAGVTQTPRYLIKTRGQQVTLSCSPISGHRSVSWYQQTPGQGLQFLFEYFSETQRNKGNFPGRFSGRQFSNSRSEMNVSTLELGDSALYLCASSSTRDRVRGYTFGSGTRLTVV.

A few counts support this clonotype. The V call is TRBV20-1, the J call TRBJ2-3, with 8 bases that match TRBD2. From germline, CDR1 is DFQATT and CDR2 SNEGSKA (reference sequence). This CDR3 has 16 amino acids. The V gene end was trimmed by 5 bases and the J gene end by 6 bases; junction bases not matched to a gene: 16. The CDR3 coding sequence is TGCAGTGCTCCGAGAGCCGGACTAGCCTTGTTGGATACGCAGTATTTT. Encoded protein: CSAPRAGLALLDTQYF.

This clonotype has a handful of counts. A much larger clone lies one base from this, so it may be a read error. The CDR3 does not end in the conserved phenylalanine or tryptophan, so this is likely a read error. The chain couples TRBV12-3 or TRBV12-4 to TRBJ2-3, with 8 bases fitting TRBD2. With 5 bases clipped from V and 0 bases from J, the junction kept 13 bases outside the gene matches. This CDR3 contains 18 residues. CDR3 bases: TGTGCCAGCAGTGCCCCCGGGGTAGCGGGGACTAGCACAGATACGCAGTATTCT. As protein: CASSAPGVAGTSTDTQYS.

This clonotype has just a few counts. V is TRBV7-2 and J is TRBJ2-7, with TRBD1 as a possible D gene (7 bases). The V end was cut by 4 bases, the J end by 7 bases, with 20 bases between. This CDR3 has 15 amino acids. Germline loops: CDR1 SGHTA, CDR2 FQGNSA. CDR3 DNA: TGTGCCAGCAGCTCGGGAGTTAAGACAGGGCTGGAGCAGTACTTC. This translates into CASSSGVKTGLEQYF.

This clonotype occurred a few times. The CDR3 loop reads CASRPTGPEAFF. As DNA, the CDR3 is TGTGCCAGCAGGCCCACAGGGCCTGAAGCTTTCTTT. The genes are TRBV2 and TRBJ1-1, with D possibly matching TRBD1 (6 bases). This CDR3 contains 12 residues. The germline V gene encodes CDR1 SNHLY and CDR2 FYNNEI. V gave up 6 bases and J gave up 6 bases, with 11 bases separating them.

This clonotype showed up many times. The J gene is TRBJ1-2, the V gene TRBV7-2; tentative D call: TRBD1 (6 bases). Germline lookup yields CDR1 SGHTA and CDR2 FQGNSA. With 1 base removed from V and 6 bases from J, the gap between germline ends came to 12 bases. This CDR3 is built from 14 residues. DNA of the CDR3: TGTGCCAGCAGCTTAGGACGACAGGTGGATGGCTACACCTTC. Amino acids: CASSLGRQVDGYTF.

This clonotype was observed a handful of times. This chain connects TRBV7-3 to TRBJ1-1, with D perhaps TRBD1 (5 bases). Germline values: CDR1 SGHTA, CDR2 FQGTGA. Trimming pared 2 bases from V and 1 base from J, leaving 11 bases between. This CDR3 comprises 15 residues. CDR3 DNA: TGTGCCAGCAGCTTAGAACCGACAGCGAACACTGAAGCTTTCTTT. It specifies CASSLEPTANTEAFF.

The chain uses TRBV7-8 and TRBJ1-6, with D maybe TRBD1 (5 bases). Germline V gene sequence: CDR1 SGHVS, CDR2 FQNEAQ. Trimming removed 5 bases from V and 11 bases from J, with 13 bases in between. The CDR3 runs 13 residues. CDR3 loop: CASSLIGTAPLHF. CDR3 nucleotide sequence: TGTGCCAGCAGCCTTATAGGGACCGCACCCCTCCACTTT.

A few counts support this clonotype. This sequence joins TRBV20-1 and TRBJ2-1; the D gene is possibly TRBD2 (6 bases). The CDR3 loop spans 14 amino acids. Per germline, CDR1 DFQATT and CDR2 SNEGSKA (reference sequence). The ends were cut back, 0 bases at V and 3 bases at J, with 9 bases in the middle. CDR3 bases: TGCAGTGCTAGAGACCCGGGACTCTACAATGAGCAGTTCTTC. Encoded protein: CSARDPGLYNEQFF.

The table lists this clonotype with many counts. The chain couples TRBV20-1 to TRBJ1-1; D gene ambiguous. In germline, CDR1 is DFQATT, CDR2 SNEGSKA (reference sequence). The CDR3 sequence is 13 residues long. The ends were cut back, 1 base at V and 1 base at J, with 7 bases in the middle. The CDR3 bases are TGCAGTGCTAGAGGATCGAGGAACACTGAAGCTTTCTTT. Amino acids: CSARGSRNTEAFF.

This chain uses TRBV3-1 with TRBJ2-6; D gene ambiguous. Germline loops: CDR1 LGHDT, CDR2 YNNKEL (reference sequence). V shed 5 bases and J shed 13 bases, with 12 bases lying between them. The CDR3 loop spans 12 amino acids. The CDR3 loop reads CASSEGKRVLTF. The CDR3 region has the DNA TGTGCCAGCAGCGAAGGGAAAAGAGTCCTGACTTTC.

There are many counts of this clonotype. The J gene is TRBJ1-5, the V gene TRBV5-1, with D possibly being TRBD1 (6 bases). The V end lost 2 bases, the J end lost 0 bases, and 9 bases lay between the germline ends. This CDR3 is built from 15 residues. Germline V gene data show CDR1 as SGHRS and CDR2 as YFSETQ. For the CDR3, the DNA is TGCGCCAGCAGCTTAGGGGGTAGTAGCAATCAGCCCCAGCATTTT. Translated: CASSLGGSSNQPQHF. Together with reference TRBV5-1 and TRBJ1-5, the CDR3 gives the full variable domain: KAGVTQTPRYLIKTRGQQVTLSCSPISGHRSVSWYQQTPGQGLQFLFEYFSETQRNKGNFPGRFSGRQFSNSRSEMNVSTLELGDSALYLCASSLGGSSNQPQHFGDGTRLSIL.

This CDR3 reads CASSVNQRGGLNEQFF. DNA for the CDR3: TGTGCCAGCAGCGTAAATCAGAGGGGGGGGCTCAATGAGCAGTTCTTC. The chain couples TRBV9 to TRBJ2-1, with D perhaps matching TRBD2 (7 bases). CDR1 and CDR2 (germline): SGDLS, YYNGEE. Trimming shortened V by 1 base and J by 6 bases, and 17 bases separated the two germline ends. This CDR3 comprises 16 residues.

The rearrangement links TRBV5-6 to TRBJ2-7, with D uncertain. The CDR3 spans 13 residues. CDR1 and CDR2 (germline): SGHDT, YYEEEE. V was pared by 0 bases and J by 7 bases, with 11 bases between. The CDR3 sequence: CASSLGAPREQYF. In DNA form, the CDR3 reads TGTGCCAGCAGCTTGGGGGCACCGCGGGAGCAGTACTTC.

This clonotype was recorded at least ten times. In DNA, the CDR3 is TGTGCCAGCAGCACGGGACACGACTACGAGCAGTACTTC. It translates to CASSTGHDYEQYF. The chain is built from TRBV7-9 and TRBJ2-7, with D maybe TRBD1 (6 bases). The CDR3 totals 13 residues. Germline V gives CDR1 SEHNR, CDR2 FQNEAQ (reference sequence). The V end lost 5 bases, the J end lost 3 bases, and 11 bases lay between the germline ends.

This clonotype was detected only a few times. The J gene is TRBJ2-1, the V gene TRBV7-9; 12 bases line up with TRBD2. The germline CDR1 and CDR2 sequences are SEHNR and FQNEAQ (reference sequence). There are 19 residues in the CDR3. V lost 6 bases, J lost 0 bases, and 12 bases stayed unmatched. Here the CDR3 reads CASRLLAGGKSSSYNEQFF. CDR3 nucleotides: TGTGCCAGCAGGTTACTAGCGGGGGGCAAAAGCAGCTCCTACAATGAGCAGTTCTTC.

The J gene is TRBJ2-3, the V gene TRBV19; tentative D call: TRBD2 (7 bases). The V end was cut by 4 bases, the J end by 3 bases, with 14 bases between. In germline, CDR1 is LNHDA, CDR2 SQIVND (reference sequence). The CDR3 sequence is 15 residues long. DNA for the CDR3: TGTGCCAGTAGTAAACAGGGACTAACTACAGATACGCAGTATTTT. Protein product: CASSKQGLTTDTQYF.